These T cell receptor beta chains were read from a single sample in a study of cytomegalovirus exposure and HLA in healthy donors. Sequenced by immunoSEQ multiplex PCR; TCRdb stores in-frame clones only, minus some. Here the sample spans roughly 130,000 clones, roughly 82% being singletons. The sample consisted of PBMCs. The source is a boy aged 5-17 years in good health and CMV-seronegative. Each CDR3 is given with its conserved first and last residue. A D gene is named only where the DNA matches it firmly. Size values are once, few and many counts, or a class for expanded clones, and some rows have none.

>NA|TRBV19|TRBJ2-3|TRBD2
CASSILGGGGTDTQYF
TGTGCCAGTAGTATCCTTGGCGGGGGGGGCACAGATACGCAGTATTTT
>once|TRBV19|TRBJ2-1|TRBD2
CASSIGSGTTYNEQFF
TGTGCCAGTAGTATAGGGAGCGGGACCACATACAATGAGCAGTTCTTC
>NA|TRBV5-1|TRBJ1-1|NA
CASSLAGANTEAFF
TGCGCCAGCAGCTTGGCAGGGGCGAACACTGAAGCTTTCTTT
>NA|TRBV11-2|TRBJ1-1|NA
CASSLRTEAFF
TGTGCCAGCAGCTTGAGGACTGAAGCTTTCTTT
>NA|TRBV27|TRBJ2-7|NA
CASSFSGSYEQYF
TGTGCCAGCAGTTTCTCCGGGTCCTACGAGCAGTACTTC
>once|TRBV30|TRBJ2-3|NA
CASMTGGPDTQYF
TGTGCCTCCATGACGGGGGGCCCAGATACGCAGTATTTT
>few|TRBV7-9|TRBJ2-1|TRBD2
CASSLGGRTSGSEQFF
TGTGCCAGCAGCTTAGGGGGTAGGACTAGCGGTAGTGAGCAGTTCTTC
>NA|TRBV7-2|TRBJ2-2|NA
CASSSWGGAPGELFF
TGTGCCAGCAGCTCCTGGGGGGGGGCACCCGGGGAGCTGTTTTTT
>NA|TRBV7-9|TRBJ1-2|NA
CASSFEGYTF
TGTGCCAGCAGCTTTGAGGGCTACACCTTC
>NA|TRBV19|TRBJ2-5|TRBD2
CASSPSGSGGETQYF
TGTGCCAGTAGTCCTAGCGGGAGCGGGGGCGAGACCCAGTACTTC
>once|TRBV9|TRBJ2-7|TRBD2
CASSVEGAGGNEQYF
TGTGCCAGCAGCGTAGAGGGAGCGGGAGGTAACGAGCAGTACTTC
>NA|TRBV7-2|TRBJ2-7|NA
CASSLAAYEQYF
TGTGCCAGCAGCTTAGCCGCCTACGAGCAGTACTTC
>once|TRBV25-1|TRBJ1-2|NA
CASSEMGTPLNYGYTF
TGTGCCAGCAGTGAAATGGGGACACCCCTTAACTATGGCTACACCTTC
>NA|TRBV19|TRBJ1-1|TRBD1
CASTLGQLNTEAFF
TGTGCCAGTACCCTGGGACAGCTGAACACTGAAGCTTTCTTT
>NA|TRBV9|TRBJ2-7|NA
CASSVPTDNQQYF
TGTGCCAGCAGCGTACCTACAGACAACCAGCAGTACTTC
>NA|TRBV5-1|TRBJ1-4|NA
CASSREAATNEKLFF
TGCGCCAGCAGCCGGGAAGCAGCAACTAATGAAAAACTGTTTTTT
>NA|TRBV7-2|TRBJ1-2|NA
CASSARPGGYGYTF
TGTGCCAGCAGCGCGCGTCCTGGAGGATATGGCTACACCTTC
>NA|TRBV7-9|TRBJ2-3|TRBD1
CASSPEGGRSDTQYF
TGTGCCAGCAGTCCCGAAGGGGGCCGATCGGATACGCAGTATTTT
>NA|TRBV5-1|TRBJ2-7|TRBD2
CASSFSGSSYEQYF
TGCGCCAGCAGCTTTAGCGGGAGTTCCTACGAGCAGTACTTC
>NA|TRBV5-1|TRBJ1-4|TRBD1
CASSPGTGNEKLFF
TGCGCCAGCAGCCCCGGGACAGGGAATGAAAAACTGTTTTTT
>NA|TRBV7-9|TRBJ1-1|NA
CASSFLQGDNTEAFF
TGTGCCAGCAGCTTTCTACAGGGTGATAACACTGAAGCTTTCTTT
>NA|TRBV25-1|TRBJ2-1|NA
CAAGGAHEQFF
TGTGCTGCTGGAGGAGCCCATGAGCAGTTCTTC
>NA|TRBV29-1|TRBJ1-2|NA
CSVRADYGYTF
TGCAGCGTCAGGGCTGACTATGGCTACACCTTC
>NA|TRBV7-9|TRBJ2-7|NA
CASSPGRGENEQYF
TGTGCCAGCAGCCCTGGTAGGGGTGAGAACGAGCAGTACTTC
>NA|TRBV27|TRBJ2-7|TRBD2
CASSFRTSGSLGEQYF
TGTGCCAGCAGTTTTAGGACTAGCGGGAGCTTGGGAGAGCAGTACTTC
>NA|TRBV6-1|TRBJ2-1|NA
CASSVRSAGEQFF
TGTGCCAGCAGTGTCCGGAGTGCGGGTGAGCAGTTCTTC
>NA|TRBV7-2|TRBJ1-2|NA
CASTKAGHRYGYTF
TGTGCCAGCACGAAGGCTGGACATCGCTATGGCTACACCTTC